The 7 T cell receptor beta chains below all came from one sample that was sequenced in a study of blood T cells in healthy people across ages (dated by TCRdb to between 2014 and 2016). Libraries were constructed by 5' RACE. The instrument given in TCRdb is Illumina HiSeq 2500. A second PCR of roughly 7 to 11 cycles was performed with a sample-barcoded 5' primer and a J-beta primer mix. TCRdb handled the public reads itself, with Q25 trimming in fastp and clone calling in MiXCR, and kept productive beta chains. Rows are unified per CDR3 protein, each entry keeping the most common DNA and genes. This sample holds hundreds of thousands of distinct CDR3 sequences; less than 40% were observed only once. 15% of the sample is held by the ten biggest clonotypes. Sequenced material: blood. These receptors all stem from a woman aged 80 or over in good health. Donor details come from another sample of the same person, matched by shared clones.

The chain combines TRBV7-9 with TRBJ2-7; the D is unclear. The ends were cut back, 2 bases at V and 1 base at J, with 12 bases in the middle. The germline V gene has CDR1 SEHNR and CDR2 FQNEAQ (reference sequence). CDR3 size: 15 residues. The CDR3 sequence: CASSLNPDGSYEQYF. The CDR3 coding sequence is TGTGCCAGCAGCTTAAACCCGGACGGTTCCTACGAGCAGTACTTC.

Note on this clonotype: Here the CDR3 omits its conserved ending phenylalanine or tryptophan, so a read error is the likely source. The V call is TRBV20-1, the J call TRBJ2-3, with D perhaps matching TRBD2 (6 bases). CDR1 is DFQATT, CDR2 SNEGSKA, per germline (reference sequence). Trimming took off 3 bases at V and 0 bases at J, with 16 bases between the two ends. The CDR3 length is 16 residues. CDR3 amino acids: CSASDTRGTSTDTQYV. The CDR3 DNA follows: TGCAGTGCTAGCGATACCCGGGGGACTAGCACAGATACGCAGTATGTT.

The chain links TRBV9 to TRBJ2-5; D possibly corresponds to TRBD2 (5 bases). The germline V gene has CDR1 SGDLS and CDR2 YYNGEE. The V end was cut by 0 bases, the J end by 11 bases, with 11 bases between. The CDR3 consists of 12 residues. The CDR3, as DNA: TGTGCCAGCAGCGTAGACGTCGGGGAGCAGTACTTC. Translating gives CASSVDVGEQYF.

The chain carries TRBV20-1 and TRBJ2-7; TRBD1 is a possible D gene (5 bases). This CDR3 comprises 14 residues. V lost 6 bases, J lost 0 bases, and 15 bases lay in between. CDR1 DFQATT and CDR2 SNEGSKA come from the germline V gene (reference sequence). As DNA, the CDR3 is TGCAGTGCCGAGGATGACAGAAACTCCTACGAGCAGTACTTC. Translation gives CSAEDDRNSYEQYF.

V and J are TRBV5-8 and TRBJ2-1, with TRBD2 matching 10 bases. Germline CDR1 SGHTS, CDR2 YDEGEE. V was pared by 2 bases and J by 10 bases, with 6 bases of the junction left unmatched. The CDR3 spans 14 residues. The DNA of the CDR3 is TGTGCCAGCAGCTTTTCTAGCGGGAGATCAGAGCAGTTCTTC. Translated: CASSFSSGRSEQFF.

The V call is TRBV30, the J call TRBJ2-1; TRBD2 aligns across 10 bases. J was trimmed by 6 bases and V by 0 bases; bases with no gene match: 2. The CDR3 has 14 residues. Germline V gives CDR1 GTSNPN, CDR2 SVGIG (reference sequence). The CDR3 DNA is TGTGCCTGGAGTGTAGCGGGGGGGCCCAATGAGCAGTTCTTC. The encoded protein is CAWSVAGGPNEQFF. The full variable domain, rest sourced from reference TRBV30 and TRBJ2-1, is SQTIHQWPATLVQPVGSPLSLECTVEGTSNPNLYWYRQAAGRGLQLLFYSVGIGQISSEVPQNLSASRPQDRQFILSSKKLLLSDSGFYLCAWSVAGGPNEQFFGPGTRLTVL.

The J gene is TRBJ2-7, the V gene TRBV12-3 or TRBV12-4, with D hard to call. With 8 bases removed from V and 2 bases from J, the gap between germline ends came to 13 bases. This CDR3 has 13 amino acids. In DNA, the CDR3 is TGTGCCAGCGGTCGACTGATGACCTACGAGCAGTACTTC. As protein: CASGRLMTYEQYF.